The T cell receptor (beta chain) described here comes from a study of T cells after yellow fever vaccination. TCRdb used MiXCR to reprocess the 5' RACE reads, holding one entry per CDR3 protein. The sample includes approximately 450,000 distinct CDR3 sequences, approximately 18% of them seen just once. This sequence was found in a man younger than 35 who received the YFV17D yellow fever vaccine. Specimen: PBMCs, collected before the yellow fever booster vaccination.

The DNA of the CDR3 is TGCAGTGCTAGTAGGACTAGCGGGAGATACTTC. Amino acids: CSASRTSGRYF. This chain uses TRBV20-1 with TRBJ2-4, with TRBD2 matching over 13 bases. The germline gives CDR1 DFQATT, CDR2 SNEGSKA (reference sequence). The CDR3 extends over 11 amino acids. The trim removed 3 bases at V and 16 bases at J, leaving 3 bases unmatched.